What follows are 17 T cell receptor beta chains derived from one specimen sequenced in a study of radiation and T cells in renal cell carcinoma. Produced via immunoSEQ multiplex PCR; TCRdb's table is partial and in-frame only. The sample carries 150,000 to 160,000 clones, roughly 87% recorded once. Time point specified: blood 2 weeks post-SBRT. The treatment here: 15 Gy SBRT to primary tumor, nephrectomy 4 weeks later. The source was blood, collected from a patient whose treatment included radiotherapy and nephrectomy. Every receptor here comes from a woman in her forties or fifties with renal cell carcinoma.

The CDR3 DNA reads TGTGCCAGTAGTATGGGGGGAAATGGAAACACCATATATTTT. As protein: CASSMGGNGNTIYF. V and J are TRBV19 and TRBJ1-3; weak D call: TRBD1 (5 bases). Trimming took off 3 bases at V and 3 bases at J, with 9 bases between the two ends. The V gene's germline CDR1 is LNHDA and CDR2 SQIVND (reference sequence). CDR3 length: 14 residues.

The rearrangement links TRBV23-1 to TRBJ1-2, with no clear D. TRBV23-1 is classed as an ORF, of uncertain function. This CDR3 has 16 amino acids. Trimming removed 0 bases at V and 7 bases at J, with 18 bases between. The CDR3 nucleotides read TGCGCCAGCAGTCAATCAAGCCCCGGGCCTGACGGTGGCTACACCTTC. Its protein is CASSQSSPGPDGGYTF.

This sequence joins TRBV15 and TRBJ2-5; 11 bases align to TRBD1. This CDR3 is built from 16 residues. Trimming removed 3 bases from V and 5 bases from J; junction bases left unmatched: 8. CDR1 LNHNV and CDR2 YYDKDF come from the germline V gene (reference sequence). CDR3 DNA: TGTGCCACCAGCAGGGGTAGGGGACAGGGGGTTGAGACCCAGTACTTC. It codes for CATSRGRGQGVETQYF.

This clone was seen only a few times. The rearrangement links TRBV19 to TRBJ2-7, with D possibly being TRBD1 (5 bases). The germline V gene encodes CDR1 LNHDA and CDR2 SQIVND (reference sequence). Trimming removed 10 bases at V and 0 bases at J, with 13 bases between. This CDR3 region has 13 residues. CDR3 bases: TGTGCCACTAGGACACCGGCCTCCTACGAGCAGTACTTC. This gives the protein CATRTPASYEQYF.

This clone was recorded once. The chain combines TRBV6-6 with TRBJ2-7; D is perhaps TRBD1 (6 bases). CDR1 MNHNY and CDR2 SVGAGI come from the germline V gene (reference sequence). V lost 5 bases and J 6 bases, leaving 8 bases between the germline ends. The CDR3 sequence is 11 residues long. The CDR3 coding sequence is TGTGCCAGCAGTCTAGGGGGCGAGCAGTACTTC. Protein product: CASSLGGEQYF.

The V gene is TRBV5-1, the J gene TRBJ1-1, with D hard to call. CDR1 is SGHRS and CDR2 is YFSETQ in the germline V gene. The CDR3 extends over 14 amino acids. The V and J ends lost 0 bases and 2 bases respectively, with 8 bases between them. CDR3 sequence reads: CASSLGDINTEAFF. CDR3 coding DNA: TGCGCCAGCAGCTTGGGGGATATAAACACTGAAGCTTTCTTT.

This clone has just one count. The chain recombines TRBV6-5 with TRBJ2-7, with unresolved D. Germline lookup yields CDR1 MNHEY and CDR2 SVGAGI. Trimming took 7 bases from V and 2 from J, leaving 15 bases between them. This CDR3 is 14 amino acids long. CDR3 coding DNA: TGTGCCAGCACCTCGGGTTATGGGGCCTACGAGCAGTACTTC. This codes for CASTSGYGAYEQYF.

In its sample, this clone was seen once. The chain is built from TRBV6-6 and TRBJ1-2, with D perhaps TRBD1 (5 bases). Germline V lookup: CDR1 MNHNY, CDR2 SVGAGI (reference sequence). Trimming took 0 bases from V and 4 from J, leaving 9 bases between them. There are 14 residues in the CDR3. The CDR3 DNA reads TGTGCCAGCAGTTACTCGGGGGGAGGCTATGGCTACACCTTC. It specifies CASSYSGGGYGYTF.

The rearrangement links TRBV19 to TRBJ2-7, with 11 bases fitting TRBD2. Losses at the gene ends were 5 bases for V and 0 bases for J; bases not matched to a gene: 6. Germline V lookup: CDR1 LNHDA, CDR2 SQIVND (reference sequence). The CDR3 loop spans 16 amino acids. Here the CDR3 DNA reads TGTGCCAGTAGTTCACCCGGGACTAGCGGCTCCTACGAGCAGTACTTC. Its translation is CASSSPGTSGSYEQYF.

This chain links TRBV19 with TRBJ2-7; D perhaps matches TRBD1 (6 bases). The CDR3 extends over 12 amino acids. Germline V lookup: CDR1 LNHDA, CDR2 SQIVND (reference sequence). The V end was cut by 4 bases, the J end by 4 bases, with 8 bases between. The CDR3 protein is CASSSQGYEQYF. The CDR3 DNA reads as TGTGCCAGTAGTAGTCAGGGGTACGAGCAGTACTTC.

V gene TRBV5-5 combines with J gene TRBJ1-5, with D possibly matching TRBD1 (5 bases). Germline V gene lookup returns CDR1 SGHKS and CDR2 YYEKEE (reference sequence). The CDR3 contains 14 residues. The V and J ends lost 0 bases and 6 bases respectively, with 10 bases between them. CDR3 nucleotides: TGTGCCAGCAGCTTGGAAGGGGCGAGTCAGCCCCAGCATTTT. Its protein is CASSLEGASQPQHF.

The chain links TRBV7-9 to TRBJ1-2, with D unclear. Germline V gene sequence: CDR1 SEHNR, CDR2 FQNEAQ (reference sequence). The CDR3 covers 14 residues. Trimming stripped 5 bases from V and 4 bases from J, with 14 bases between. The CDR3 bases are TGTGCCAGCAGCACCTCCCCAGAAGCCTATGGCTACACCTTC. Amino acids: CASSTSPEAYGYTF.

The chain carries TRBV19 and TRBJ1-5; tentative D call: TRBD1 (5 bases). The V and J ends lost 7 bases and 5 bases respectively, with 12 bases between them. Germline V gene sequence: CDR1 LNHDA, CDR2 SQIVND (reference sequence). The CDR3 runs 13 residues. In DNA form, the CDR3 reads TGTGCCAGTAAAACAAGGGGTCATCAGCCCCAGCATTTT. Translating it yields CASKTRGHQPQHF.

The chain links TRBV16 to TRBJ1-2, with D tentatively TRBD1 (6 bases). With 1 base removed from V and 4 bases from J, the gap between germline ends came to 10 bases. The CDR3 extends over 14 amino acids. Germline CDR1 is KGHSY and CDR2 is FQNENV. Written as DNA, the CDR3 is TGTGCCAGCAGCCAATGGCAGGGGAGCTATGGCTACACCTTC. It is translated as CASSQWQGSYGYTF.

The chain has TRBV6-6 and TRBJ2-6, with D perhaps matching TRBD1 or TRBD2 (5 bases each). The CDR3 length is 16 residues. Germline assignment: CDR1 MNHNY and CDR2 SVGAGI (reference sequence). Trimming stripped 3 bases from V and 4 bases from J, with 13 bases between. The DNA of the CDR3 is TGTGCCAGCAGTTATGTTGGGGACGAGGGGGCCAACGTCCTGACTTTC. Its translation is CASSYVGDEGANVLTF.

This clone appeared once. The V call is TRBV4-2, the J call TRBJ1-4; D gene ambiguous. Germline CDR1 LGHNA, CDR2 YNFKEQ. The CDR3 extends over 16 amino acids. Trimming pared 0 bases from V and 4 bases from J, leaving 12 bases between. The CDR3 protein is CASSQEMTRGNEKLFF. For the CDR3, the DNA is TGTGCCAGCAGCCAAGAAATGACACGGGGTAATGAAAAACTGTTTTTT.

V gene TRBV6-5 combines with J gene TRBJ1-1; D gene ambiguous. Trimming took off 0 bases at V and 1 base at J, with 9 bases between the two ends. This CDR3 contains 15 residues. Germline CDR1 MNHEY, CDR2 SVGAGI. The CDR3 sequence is CASSYSNRKNTEAFF. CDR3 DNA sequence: TGTGCCAGCAGTTACTCGAACCGTAAGAACACTGAAGCTTTCTTT.